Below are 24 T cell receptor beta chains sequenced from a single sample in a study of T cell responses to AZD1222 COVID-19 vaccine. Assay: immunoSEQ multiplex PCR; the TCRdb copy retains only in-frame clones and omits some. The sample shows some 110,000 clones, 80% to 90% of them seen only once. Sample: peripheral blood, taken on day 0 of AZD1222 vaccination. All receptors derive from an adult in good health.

The DNA for the CDR3 is TGTGCCAGCAGCCCCCCCGGGACAGGGGGTAGCTGGGCAACTAATGAAAAACTGTTTTTT. It codes for CASSPPGTGGSWATNEKLFF. The chain links TRBV28 to TRBJ1-4, with 11 bases identical to TRBD1. CDR1 is MDHEN and CDR2 is SYDVKM in the germline V gene. CDR3 size: 20 residues. Losses at the gene ends were 6 bases for V and 0 bases for J; bases not matched to a gene: 15. Full variable domain (missing parts from reference TRBV28 and TRBJ1-4): DVKVTQSSRYLVKRTGEKVFLECVQDMDHENMFWYRQDPGLGLRLIYFSYDVKMKEKGDIPEGYSVSREKKERFSLILESASTNQTSMYLCASSPPGTGGSWATNEKLFFGSGTQLSVL.

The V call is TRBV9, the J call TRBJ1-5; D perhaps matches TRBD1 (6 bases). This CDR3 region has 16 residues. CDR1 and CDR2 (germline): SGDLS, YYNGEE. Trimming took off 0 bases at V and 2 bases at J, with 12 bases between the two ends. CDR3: CASSVERGEGNQPQHF. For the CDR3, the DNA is TGTGCCAGCAGCGTAGAGAGGGGGGAGGGCAATCAGCCCCAGCATTTT.

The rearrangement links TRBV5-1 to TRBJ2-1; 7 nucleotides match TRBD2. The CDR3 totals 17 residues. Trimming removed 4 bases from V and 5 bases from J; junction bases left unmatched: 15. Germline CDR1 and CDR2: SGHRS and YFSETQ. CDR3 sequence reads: CASSGAIGAGVNNEQFF. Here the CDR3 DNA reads TGCGCCAGCAGCGGGGCGATTGGGGCGGGGGTTAACAATGAGCAGTTCTTC.

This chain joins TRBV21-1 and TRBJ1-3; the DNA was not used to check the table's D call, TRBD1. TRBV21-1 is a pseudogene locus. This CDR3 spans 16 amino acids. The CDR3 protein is CASVTGYRLSGNTIYF. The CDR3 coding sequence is TGTGCCAGTGTGACAGGGTACCGGCTCTCTGGAAACACCATATATTTT.

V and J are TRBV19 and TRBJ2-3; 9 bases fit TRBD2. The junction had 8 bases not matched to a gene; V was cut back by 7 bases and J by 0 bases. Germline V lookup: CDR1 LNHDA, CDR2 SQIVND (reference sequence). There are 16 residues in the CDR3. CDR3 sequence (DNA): TGTGCCAGTACCATAGGGCTAGCGGGGAGCACAGATACGCAGTATTTT. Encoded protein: CASTIGLAGSTDTQYF. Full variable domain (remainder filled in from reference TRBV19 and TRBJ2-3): DGGITQSPKYLFRKEGQNVTLSCEQNLNHDAMYWYRQDPGQGLRLIYYSQIVNDFQKGDIAEGYSVSREKKESFPLTVTSAQKNPTAFYLCASTIGLAGSTDTQYFGPGTRLTVL.

In DNA, the CDR3 is TGTGCCAGTAGTAGATTTTTACAGGGAACGATTGGTCATGGCTACACCTTC. The encoded protein is CASSRFLQGTIGHGYTF. The gene calls are TRBV19 and TRBJ1-2, with D maybe TRBD1 (6 bases). Germline-derived CDR1 and CDR2 are LNHDA and SQIVND (reference sequence). This CDR3 comprises 17 residues. Trimming left V 4 bases short and J 6 bases short, with 24 bases between. The variable domain in full, with the rest retrieved from reference TRBV19 and TRBJ1-2, is DGGITQSPKYLFRKEGQNVTLSCEQNLNHDAMYWYRQDPGQGLRLIYYSQIVNDFQKGDIAEGYSVSREKKESFPLTVTSAQKNPTAFYLCASSRFLQGTIGHGYTFGSGTRLTVV.

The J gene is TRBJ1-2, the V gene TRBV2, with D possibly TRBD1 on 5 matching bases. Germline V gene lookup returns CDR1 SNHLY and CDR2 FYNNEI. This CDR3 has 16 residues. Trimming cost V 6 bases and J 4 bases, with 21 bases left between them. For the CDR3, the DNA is TGTGCCAGCAGCCCCATGGGTACGGACACCCTCTATGGCTACACCTTC. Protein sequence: CASSPMGTDTLYGYTF.

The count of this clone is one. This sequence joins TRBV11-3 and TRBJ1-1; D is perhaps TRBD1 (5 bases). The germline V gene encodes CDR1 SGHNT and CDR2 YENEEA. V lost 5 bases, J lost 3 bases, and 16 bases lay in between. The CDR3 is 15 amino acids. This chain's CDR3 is CASSRYGAGDTEAFF. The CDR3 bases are TGTGCCAGCAGCCGGTACGGGGCTGGAGACACTGAAGCTTTCTTT.

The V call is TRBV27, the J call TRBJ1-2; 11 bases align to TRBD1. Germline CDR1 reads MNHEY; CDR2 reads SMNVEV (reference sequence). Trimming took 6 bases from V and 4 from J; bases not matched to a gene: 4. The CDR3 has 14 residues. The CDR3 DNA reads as TGTGCCAGCAGATGGACAGGGGGCGGCTATGGCTACACCTTC. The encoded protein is CASRWTGGGYGYTF.

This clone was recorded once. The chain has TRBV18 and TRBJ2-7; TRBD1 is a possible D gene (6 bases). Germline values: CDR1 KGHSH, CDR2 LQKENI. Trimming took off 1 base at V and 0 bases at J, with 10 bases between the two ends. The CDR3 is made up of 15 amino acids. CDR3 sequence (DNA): TGTGCCAGCTCACCACAAACAGGGTACTCCTACGAGCAGTACTTC. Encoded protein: CASSPQTGYSYEQYF.

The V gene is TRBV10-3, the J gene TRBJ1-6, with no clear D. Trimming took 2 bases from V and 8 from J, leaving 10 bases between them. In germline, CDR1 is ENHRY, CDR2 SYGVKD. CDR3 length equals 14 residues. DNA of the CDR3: TGTGCCATCAGTGAGGCCCGCGGGGATTCACCCCTCCACTTT. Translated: CAISEARGDSPLHF.

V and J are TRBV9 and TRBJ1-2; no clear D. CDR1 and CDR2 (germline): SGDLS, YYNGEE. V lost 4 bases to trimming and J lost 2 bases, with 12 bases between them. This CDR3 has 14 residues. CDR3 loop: CASSPGAGNYGYTF. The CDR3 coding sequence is TGTGCCAGCAGCCCCGGAGCCGGGAACTATGGCTACACCTTC.

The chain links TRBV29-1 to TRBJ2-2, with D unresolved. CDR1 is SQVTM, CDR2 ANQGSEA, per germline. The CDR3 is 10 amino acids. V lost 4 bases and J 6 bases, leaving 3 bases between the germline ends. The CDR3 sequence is CSVAAGELFF. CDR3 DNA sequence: TGCAGCGTTGCGGCCGGGGAGCTGTTTTTT.

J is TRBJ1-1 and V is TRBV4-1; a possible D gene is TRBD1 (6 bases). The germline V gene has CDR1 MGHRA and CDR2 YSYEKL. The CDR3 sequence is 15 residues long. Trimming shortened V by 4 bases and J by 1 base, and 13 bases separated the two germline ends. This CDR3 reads CASSPRDIKNTEAFF. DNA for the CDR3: TGCGCCAGCAGCCCCCGGGACATCAAGAACACTGAAGCTTTCTTT.

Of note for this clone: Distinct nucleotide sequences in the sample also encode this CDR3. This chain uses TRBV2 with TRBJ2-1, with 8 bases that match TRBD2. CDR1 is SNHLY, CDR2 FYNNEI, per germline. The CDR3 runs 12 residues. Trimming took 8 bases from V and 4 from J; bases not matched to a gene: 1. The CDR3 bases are TGTGCCAGCCGGGGGGGGTACAATGAGCAGTTCTTC. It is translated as CASRGGYNEQFF.

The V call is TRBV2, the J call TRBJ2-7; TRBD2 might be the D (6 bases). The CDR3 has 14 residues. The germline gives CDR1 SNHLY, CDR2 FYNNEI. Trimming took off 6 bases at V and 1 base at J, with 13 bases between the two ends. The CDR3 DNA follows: TGTGCCAGCAGGCCCGGGACTGATTCCTACGAGCAGTACTTC. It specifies CASRPGTDSYEQYF.

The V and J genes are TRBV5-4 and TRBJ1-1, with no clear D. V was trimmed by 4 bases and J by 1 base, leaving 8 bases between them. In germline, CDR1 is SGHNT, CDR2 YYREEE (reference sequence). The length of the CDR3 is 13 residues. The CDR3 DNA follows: TGTGCCAGCAGCGTAGGGAGGAACACTGAAGCTTTCTTT. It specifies CASSVGRNTEAFF.

CDR3 bases: TGTGCCAGCAGCTTACAGGGAGATTCACCCCTCCACTTT. This gives the protein CASSLQGDSPLHF. The chain carries TRBV7-2 and TRBJ1-6, with D tentatively TRBD1 (5 bases). CDR3 length equals 13 residues. The germline gives CDR1 SGHTA, CDR2 FQGNSA. The germline V and J ends were trimmed by 2 bases and 8 bases, with 7 bases remaining between them.

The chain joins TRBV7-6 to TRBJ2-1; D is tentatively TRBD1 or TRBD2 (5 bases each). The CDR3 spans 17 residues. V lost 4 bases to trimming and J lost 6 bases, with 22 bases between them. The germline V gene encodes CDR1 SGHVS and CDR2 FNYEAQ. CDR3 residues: CASSSIIGTTGGNEQFF. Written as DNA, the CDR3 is TGTGCCAGCAGCTCAATAATAGGGACCACCGGCGGCAATGAGCAGTTCTTC.

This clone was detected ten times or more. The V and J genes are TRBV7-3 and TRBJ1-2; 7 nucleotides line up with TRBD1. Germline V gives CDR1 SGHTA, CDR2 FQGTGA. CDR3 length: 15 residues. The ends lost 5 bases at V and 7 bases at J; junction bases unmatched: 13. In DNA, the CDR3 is TGTGCCAGCAGCGCCCAGTCGGGACAGTATACTGGCTACACCTTC. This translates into CASSAQSGQYTGYTF.

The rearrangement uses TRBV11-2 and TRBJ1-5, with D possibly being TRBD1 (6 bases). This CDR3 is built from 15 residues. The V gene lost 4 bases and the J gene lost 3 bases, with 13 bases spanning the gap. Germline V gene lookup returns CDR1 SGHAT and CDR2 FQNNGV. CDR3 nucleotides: TGTGCCAGCAGCTACGCCGGGACAAACAATCAGCCCCAGCATTTT. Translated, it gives CASSYAGTNNQPQHF.

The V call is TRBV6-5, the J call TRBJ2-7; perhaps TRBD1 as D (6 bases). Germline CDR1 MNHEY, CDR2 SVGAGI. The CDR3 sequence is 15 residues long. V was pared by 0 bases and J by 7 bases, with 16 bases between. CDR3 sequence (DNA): TGTGCCAGCAGTTACTCCCGGACAGCACTACGGGAGCAGTACTTC. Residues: CASSYSRTALREQYF.

CDR3 nucleotides: TGTGCCACCAGCAGAGGGCTGGGTTCTGGAAACACCATATATTTT. It translates to CATSRGLGSGNTIYF. The rearrangement joins TRBV15 to TRBJ1-3; D call uncertain. Germline assignment: CDR1 LNHNV and CDR2 YYDKDF (reference sequence). CDR3 length equals 15 residues. Trimming pared 1 base from V and 1 base from J, leaving 8 bases between.

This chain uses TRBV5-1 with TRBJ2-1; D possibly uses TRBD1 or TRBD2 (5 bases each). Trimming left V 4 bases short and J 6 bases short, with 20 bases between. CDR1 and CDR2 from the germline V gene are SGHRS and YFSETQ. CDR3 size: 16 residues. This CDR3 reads CASSRSGDGTSNEQFF. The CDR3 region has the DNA TGCGCCAGCAGCCGCTCAGGTGATGGGACCTCCAATGAGCAGTTCTTC.